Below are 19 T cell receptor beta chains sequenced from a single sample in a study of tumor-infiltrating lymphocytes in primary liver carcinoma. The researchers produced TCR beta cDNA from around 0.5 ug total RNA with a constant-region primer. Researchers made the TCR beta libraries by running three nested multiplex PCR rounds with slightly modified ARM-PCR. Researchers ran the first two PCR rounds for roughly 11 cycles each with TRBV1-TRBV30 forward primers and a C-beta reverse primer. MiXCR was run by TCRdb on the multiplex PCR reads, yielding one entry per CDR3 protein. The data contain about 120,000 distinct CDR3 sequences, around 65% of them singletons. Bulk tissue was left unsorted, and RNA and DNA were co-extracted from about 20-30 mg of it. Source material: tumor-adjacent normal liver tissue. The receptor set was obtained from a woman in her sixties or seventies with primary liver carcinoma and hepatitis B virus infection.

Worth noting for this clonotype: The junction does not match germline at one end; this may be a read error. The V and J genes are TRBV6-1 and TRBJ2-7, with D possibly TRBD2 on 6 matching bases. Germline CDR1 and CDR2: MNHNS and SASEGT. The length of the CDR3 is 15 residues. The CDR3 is CASSESSVSSYERYF. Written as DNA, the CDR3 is TGTGCCAGCAGTGAATCTAGCGTGAGCTCCTACGAGCGGTACTTC.

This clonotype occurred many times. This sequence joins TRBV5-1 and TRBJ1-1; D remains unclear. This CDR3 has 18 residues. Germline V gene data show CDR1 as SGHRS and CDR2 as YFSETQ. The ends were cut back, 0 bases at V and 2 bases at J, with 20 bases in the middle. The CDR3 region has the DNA TGCGCCAGCAGCTTGGGACGAGGAGACGGTGGGGATAACACTGAAGCTTTCTTT. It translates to CASSLGRGDGGDNTEAFF.

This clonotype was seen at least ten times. In nucleotides, the CDR3 is TGTGCCATCAGTGAAAATAACGGAACACCCCTCCACTTT. This codes for CAISENNGTPLHF. The chain joins TRBV10-3 to TRBJ1-6; no firm D call. In germline, CDR1 is ENHRY, CDR2 SYGVKD. Trimming left V 3 bases short and J 11 bases short, with 11 bases between. The CDR3 length is 13 residues.

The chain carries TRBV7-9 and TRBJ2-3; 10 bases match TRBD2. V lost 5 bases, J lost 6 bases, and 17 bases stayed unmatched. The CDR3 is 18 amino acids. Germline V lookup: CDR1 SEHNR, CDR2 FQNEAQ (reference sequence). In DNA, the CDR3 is TGTGCCAGCAGCCCGAGCACCGGGACTAGCGCGAGGTTGGATACGCAGTATTTT. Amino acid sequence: CASSPSTGTSARLDTQYF.

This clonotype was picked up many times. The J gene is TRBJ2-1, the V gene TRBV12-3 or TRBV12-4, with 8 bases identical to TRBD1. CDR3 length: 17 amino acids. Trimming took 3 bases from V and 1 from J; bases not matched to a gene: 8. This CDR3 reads CASSFSRTGYSYNEQFF. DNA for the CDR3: TGTGCCAGCAGTTTTAGTCGGACAGGGTATTCCTACAATGAGCAGTTCTTC.

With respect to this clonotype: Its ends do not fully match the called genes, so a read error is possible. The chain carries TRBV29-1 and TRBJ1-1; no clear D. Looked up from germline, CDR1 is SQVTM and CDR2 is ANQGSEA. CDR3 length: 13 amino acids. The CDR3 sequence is CGVAALAATEAFF. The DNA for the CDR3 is TGCGGCGTTGCGGCCCTGGCGGCCACTGAAGCTTTCTTT.

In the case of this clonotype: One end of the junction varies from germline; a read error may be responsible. CDR3 amino acids: CTSSFWPGKAFF. CDR3 nucleotide sequence: TGTACCAGCAGTTTCTGGCCCGGGAAAGCTTTCTTT. J is TRBJ1-1 and V is TRBV12-3 or TRBV12-4; D gene uncertain. This CDR3 region has 12 residues.

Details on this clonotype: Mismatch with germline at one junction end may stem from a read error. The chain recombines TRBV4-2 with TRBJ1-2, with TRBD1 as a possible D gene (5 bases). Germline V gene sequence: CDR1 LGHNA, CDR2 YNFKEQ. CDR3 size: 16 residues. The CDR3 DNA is TGTGCCTGCAGCCAAGAACGCGGAGGGGCCAACTATGGCTACATCTTC. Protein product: CACSQERGGANYGYIF.

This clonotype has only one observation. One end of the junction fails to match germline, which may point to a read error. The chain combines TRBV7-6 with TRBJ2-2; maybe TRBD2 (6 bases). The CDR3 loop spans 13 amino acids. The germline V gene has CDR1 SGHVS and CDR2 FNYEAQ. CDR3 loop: CASSTQLSGGLFF. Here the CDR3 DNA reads TGTGCCAGCAGCACCCAATTGTCCGGGGGGCTGTTTTTT.

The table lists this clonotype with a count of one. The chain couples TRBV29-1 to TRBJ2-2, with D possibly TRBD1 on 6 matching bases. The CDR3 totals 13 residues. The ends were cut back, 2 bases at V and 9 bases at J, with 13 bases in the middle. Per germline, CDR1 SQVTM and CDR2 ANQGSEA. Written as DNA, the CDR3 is TGCAGCGTTGAACAGGGGAACACGAGGGAGCTGTTTTTT. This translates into CSVEQGNTRELFF.

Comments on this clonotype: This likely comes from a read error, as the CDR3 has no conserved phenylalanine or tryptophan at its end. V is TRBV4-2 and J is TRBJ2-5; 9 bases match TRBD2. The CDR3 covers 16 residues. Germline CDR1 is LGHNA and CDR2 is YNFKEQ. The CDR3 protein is CASSQDTAGGGKTQYL. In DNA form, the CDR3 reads TGTGCCAGCAGTCAAGATACAGCGGGGGGTGGTAAGACCCAGTACCTC.

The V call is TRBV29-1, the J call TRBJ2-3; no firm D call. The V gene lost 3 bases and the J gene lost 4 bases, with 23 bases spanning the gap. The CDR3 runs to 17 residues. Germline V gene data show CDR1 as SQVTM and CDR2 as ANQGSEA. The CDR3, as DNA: TGCAGCGTTGAGCAAACCCCGGACGGAAGCCTCGCAGATACGCAGTATTTT. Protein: CSVEQTPDGSLADTQYF.

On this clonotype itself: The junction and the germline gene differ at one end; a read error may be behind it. The CDR3 loop reads CTSSVRQGEQYF. The DNA of the CDR3 is TGTACCAGCAGTGTCCGGCAGGGCGAACAGTACTTC. The gene calls are TRBV6-5 and TRBJ2-7; tentative D call: TRBD1 (5 bases). Germline V CDR1 and CDR2: MNHEY, SVGAGI. The CDR3 sequence is 12 residues long.

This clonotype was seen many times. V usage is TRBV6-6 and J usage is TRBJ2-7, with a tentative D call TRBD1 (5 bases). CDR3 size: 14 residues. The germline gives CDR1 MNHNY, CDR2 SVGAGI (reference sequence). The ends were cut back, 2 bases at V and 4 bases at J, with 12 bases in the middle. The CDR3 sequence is CASSYDSGMYEQYF. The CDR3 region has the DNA TGTGCCAGCAGTTACGATTCAGGGATGTACGAGCAGTACTTC.

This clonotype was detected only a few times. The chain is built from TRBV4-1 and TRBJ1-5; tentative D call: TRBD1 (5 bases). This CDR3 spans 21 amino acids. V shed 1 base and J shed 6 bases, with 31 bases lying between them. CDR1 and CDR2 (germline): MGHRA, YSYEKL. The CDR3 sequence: CASSQAPAGMGRVWGSQPQHF. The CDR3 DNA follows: TGCGCCAGCAGCCAAGCGCCCGCAGGGATGGGAAGGGTCTGGGGCAGTCAGCCCCAGCATTTT.

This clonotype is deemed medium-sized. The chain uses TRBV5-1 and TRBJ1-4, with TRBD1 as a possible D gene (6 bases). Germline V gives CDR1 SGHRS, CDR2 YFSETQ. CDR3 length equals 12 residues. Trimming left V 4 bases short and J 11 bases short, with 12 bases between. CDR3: CASSGQNGKLFF. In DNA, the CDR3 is TGCGCCAGCAGCGGACAGAATGGGAAACTGTTTTTT.

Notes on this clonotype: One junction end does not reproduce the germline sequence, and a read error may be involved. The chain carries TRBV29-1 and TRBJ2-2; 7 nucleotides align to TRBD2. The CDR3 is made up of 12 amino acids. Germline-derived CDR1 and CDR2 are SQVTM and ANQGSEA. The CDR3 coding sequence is TGTAGCGGTTGGGAGGGCGTCGGGGAGCTGTTTTTT. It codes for CSGWEGVGELFF.

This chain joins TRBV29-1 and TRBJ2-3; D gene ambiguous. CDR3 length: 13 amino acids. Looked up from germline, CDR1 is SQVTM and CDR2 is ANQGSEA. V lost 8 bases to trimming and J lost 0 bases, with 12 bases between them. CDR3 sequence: CSIRADSTDTQYF. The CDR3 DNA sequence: TGCAGCATTAGGGCCGACAGCACAGATACGCAGTATTTT.

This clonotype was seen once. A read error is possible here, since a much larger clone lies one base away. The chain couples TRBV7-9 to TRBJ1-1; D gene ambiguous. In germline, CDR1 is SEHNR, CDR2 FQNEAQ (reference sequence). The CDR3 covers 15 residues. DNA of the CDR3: TGTGCCAGCAGCTCCCGGCGCGGTCACAACACTGCAGCTTTCTTT. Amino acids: CASSSRRGHNTAAFF.